The 30 T cell receptor beta chains in this list originate from one sample, sequenced in a study of regulatory T cells in long-lasting Graves disease. Noted time point: newly diagnosed GD, antithyroid drugs for less than 3 months. Extracted RNA from PBMCs served as the source of the TCR library. For TCR beta, libraries came from iRepertoire HTBI primers and Arm-PCR of CDR3 regions. MiXCR, applied by TCRdb to the multiplex PCR reads, yields one record per CDR3 protein. The sample consists of 540,000 or so distinct CDR3 sequences, roughly 14% of them appearing once. These data were also reused for a study on T cells in Graves' hyperthyroidism and ophthalmopathy.

The input for sequencing was peripheral blood mononuclear cells (PBMCs), taken at new diagnosis, from a patient treated with antithyroid drugs. Every receptor here comes from a man aged 25 to 40 with Graves disease.

This clonotype appeared many times. The chain carries TRBV7-8 and TRBJ2-2, with 7 bases lining up with TRBD2. Germline V lookup: CDR1 SGHVS, CDR2 FQNEAQ. This CDR3 has 17 amino acids. After removal of 6 bases from V and 7 bases from J, the junction contained 17 bases not matched to a gene. CDR3 amino acids: CASSQSGASGVVGELFF. CDR3 bases: TGTGCCAGCAGTCAAAGTGGGGCTAGCGGAGTGGTCGGGGAGCTGTTTTTT.

This clonotype was seen many times. The rearrangement joins TRBV5-1 to TRBJ2-5; 13 positions match TRBD2. Trimming cost V 4 bases and J 2 bases; bases outside gene matches: 14. Germline assignment: CDR1 SGHRS and CDR2 YFSETQ. This CDR3 has 19 residues. The CDR3 bases are TGCGCCAGCAGCCCTGGGACTAGCGGGAACTACTGGATTCAAGAGACCCAGTACTTC. Protein: CASSPGTSGNYWIQETQYF.

This clonotype was found many times. The chain uses TRBV20-1 and TRBJ1-1; D is ambiguous. The V end was cut by 5 bases, the J end by 11 bases, with 15 bases between. Per germline, CDR1 DFQATT and CDR2 SNEGSKA (reference sequence). The CDR3 loop spans 11 amino acids. The CDR3 spells CSARPEAAAFF. In nucleotides, the CDR3 is TGCAGTGCTCGCCCCGAGGCGGCGGCTTTCTTT.

In this sample, this clonotype turned up many times. V gene TRBV2 combines with J gene TRBJ2-1; 10 nucleotides agree with TRBD1. This CDR3 is built from 17 residues. After removal of 4 bases from V and 8 bases from J, the junction contained 14 bases not matched to a gene. Germline CDR1 reads SNHLY; CDR2 reads FYNNEI. The chain's CDR3 is CASSVSRQGAGGYEQFF. CDR3 DNA sequence: TGTGCCAGCAGTGTATCCCGACAGGGGGCGGGAGGTTATGAGCAGTTCTTC.

This clonotype showed up many times. The chain combines TRBV7-9 with TRBJ1-6, with a possible D match to TRBD1 (5 bases). This CDR3 region has 14 residues. Trimming removed 1 base at V and 6 bases at J, with 7 bases between. Germline CDR1 reads SEHNR; CDR2 reads FQNEAQ (reference sequence). The CDR3 region has the DNA TGTGCCAGCAGCTTAGGGGGCAGTAATTCACCCCTCCACTTT. Translated: CASSLGGSNSPLHF.

This clonotype was detected ten times or more. This chain links TRBV20-1 with TRBJ1-5, with D unresolved. Germline V CDR1 and CDR2: DFQATT, SNEGSKA (reference sequence). The V end lost 6 bases, the J end lost 1 base, and 19 bases lay between the germline ends. This CDR3 spans 16 amino acids. The CDR3, as DNA: TGCAGTGCCGGCGTTGGAGGGCGGGAAAGCAATCAGCCCCAGCATTTT. Amino acids: CSAGVGGRESNQPQHF.

CDR3 protein: CASSLRQGPYYGYTF. DNA of the CDR3: TGTGCCAGCAGCCTGAGACAAGGACCATACTATGGCTACACCTTC. The chain joins TRBV7-6 to TRBJ1-2, with D uncertain. Germline-derived CDR1 and CDR2 are SGHVS and FNYEAQ. V was clipped by 5 bases and J by 3 bases, with 16 bases between them. The CDR3 extends over 15 amino acids. The whole variable domain, filled in from reference TRBV7-6 and TRBJ1-2, reads GAGVSQSPRYKVTKRGQDVALRCDPISGHVSLYWYRQALGQGPEFLTYFNYEAQQDKSGLPNDRFSAERPEGSISTLTIQRTEQRDSAMYRCASSLRQGPYYGYTFGSGTRLTVV.

This clonotype was found many times. The rearrangement links TRBV27 to TRBJ2-4; TRBD1 matches 8 bases. The DNA end lines up better with TRBJ2-7; the J call may be wrong. CDR1 and CDR2 from the germline V gene are MNHEY and SMNVEV (reference sequence). This CDR3 has 16 residues. This CDR3 reads CASSLRAGTGLYEQYF. The DNA of the CDR3 is TGTGCCAGCAGTTTGCGCGCCGGGACAGGTCTCTACGAGCAGTACTTC.

This clonotype has ten or more counts. V and J are TRBV20-1 and TRBJ1-6; perhaps TRBD1 as D (5 bases). There are 16 residues in the CDR3. V was cut by 3 bases and J by 0 bases, with 12 bases left in between. Germline V gene lookup returns CDR1 DFQATT and CDR2 SNEGSKA (reference sequence). The CDR3 reads CSASLAGSSYNSPLHF. CDR3 DNA: TGCAGTGCTAGTCTGGCAGGGAGCTCCTATAATTCACCCCTCCACTTT.

There are many counts of this clonotype. V is TRBV20-1 and J is TRBJ1-1; a weak D match, TRBD1 (5 bases). Germline V gene sequence: CDR1 DFQATT, CDR2 SNEGSKA (reference sequence). The germline V and J ends were trimmed by 3 bases and 2 bases, with 13 bases remaining between them. The CDR3 length is 14 residues. The DNA for the CDR3 is TGCAGTGCTAGCCCCAGACAGCTCAACACTGAAGCTTTCTTT. Protein: CSASPRQLNTEAFF.

There are many counts of this clonotype. The chain uses TRBV27 and TRBJ2-1, with 8 bases aligning to TRBD2. Trimming took 5 bases from V and 8 from J; bases not matched to a gene: 14. Germline lookup yields CDR1 MNHEY and CDR2 SMNVEV (reference sequence). The CDR3 runs 16 residues. This CDR3 reads CASSPFEREREDEQFF. The CDR3 nucleotides read TGTGCCAGCAGTCCCTTTGAGCGGGAGAGGGAGGATGAGCAGTTCTTC.

This clonotype was seen ten or more times. This rearrangement joins TRBV10-3 to TRBJ2-3, with D tentatively TRBD2 (6 bases). V lost 5 bases and J 1 base, leaving 22 bases between the germline ends. Germline assignment: CDR1 ENHRY and CDR2 SYGVKD. CDR3 length: 18 amino acids. The CDR3 DNA reads as TGTGCCATCAGTCGCCGGGACCCAGGAGGGTACGGCACAGATACGCAGTATTTT. Its translation is CAISRRDPGGYGTDTQYF.

This clonotype appeared a few times. V and J are TRBV12-5 and TRBJ2-3, with TRBD2 identical over 16 bases. This CDR3 region has 18 residues. CDR1 LGHNT and CDR2 FRNRAP come from the germline V gene. V lost 6 bases to trimming and J lost 2 bases; unmatched junction nucleotides: 8. The CDR3 spells CASGAGLAGGRHTDTQYF. CDR3 sequence (DNA): TGTGCTAGTGGCGCGGGACTAGCGGGAGGGCGCCACACAGATACGCAGTATTTT.

This clonotype has ten or more counts. J is TRBJ2-3 and V is TRBV27; no definite D call. The V gene lost 0 bases and the J gene lost 0 bases, with 10 bases spanning the gap. Germline V gene data show CDR1 as MNHEY and CDR2 as SMNVEV (reference sequence). The CDR3 has 16 residues. In DNA, the CDR3 is TGTGCCAGCAGTTTATCACCGGCTCCTAGCACAGATACGCAGTATTTT. It yields the protein CASSLSPAPSTDTQYF.

This clonotype came up a few times. The V and J genes are TRBV19 and TRBJ2-3; 10 bases fit TRBD1. CDR1 is LNHDA and CDR2 is SQIVND in the germline V gene (reference sequence). V lost 4 bases to trimming and J lost 5 bases; unmatched junction nucleotides: 3. The CDR3 contains 14 residues. In DNA, the CDR3 is TGTGCCAGTAGTACCGACAGGGGGCGAGATACGCAGTATTTT. The encoded protein is CASSTDRGRDTQYF.

The chain employs TRBV5-1 and TRBJ2-3; D is unclear. Trimming took 6 bases from V and 1 from J, leaving 27 bases between them. Germline assignment: CDR1 SGHRS and CDR2 YFSETQ. This CDR3 is 19 amino acids long. In DNA, the CDR3 is TGCGCCAGCACCTATCCTCCGGGCCCTCAAACCCGAGGCACAGATACGCAGTATTTT. Amino acids: CASTYPPGPQTRGTDTQYF.

This clonotype was observed at least ten times. The V and J genes are TRBV7-2 and TRBJ2-3, with 10 bases matching TRBD2. Unmatched junction bases numbered 10, after V lost 5 bases and J lost 5 bases. The CDR3 is 16 residues long. CDR1 and CDR2 (germline): SGHTA, FQGNSA. CDR3 amino acids: CASSPLSGRAGDTQYF. The CDR3 DNA follows: TGTGCCAGCAGCCCGCTAAGCGGGAGGGCCGGAGATACGCAGTATTTT.

This clonotype occurred a few times. The chain combines TRBV7-2 with TRBJ2-7; 10 bases map to TRBD1. With 1 base clipped from V and 6 bases from J, the junction kept 15 bases outside the gene matches. The germline gives CDR1 SGHTA, CDR2 FQGNSA. The CDR3 spans 18 residues. The CDR3: CASSLEGSRRQGAFEQYF. The CDR3 nucleotides read TGTGCCAGCAGCTTAGAGGGCTCCAGGAGACAGGGGGCTTTCGAGCAGTACTTC.

This clonotype was counted many times. For the CDR3, the DNA is TGCAGCGTTGAGAGGCGTTTTAGACTAGCGGCCTACAATGAGCAGTTCTTC. It codes for CSVERRFRLAAYNEQFF. The chain has TRBV29-1 and TRBJ2-1, with TRBD2 matching over 9 bases. The CDR3 is 17 residues long. After removal of 3 bases from V and 2 bases from J, the junction contained 11 bases not matched to a gene. Germline V lookup: CDR1 SQVTM, CDR2 ANQGSEA.

V usage is TRBV15 and J usage is TRBJ1-3, with TRBD1 as a possible D gene (5 bases). The germline CDR1 and CDR2 sequences are LNHNV and YYDKDF (reference sequence). CDR3 length: 15 amino acids. V was trimmed by 6 bases and J by 2 bases, leaving 14 bases between them. The CDR3 spells CATRPEGLTGNTIYF. As DNA, the CDR3 is TGTGCCACCAGACCGGAGGGACTCACTGGAAACACCATATATTTT.

This clonotype has more than one count but fewer than ten. The chain couples TRBV9 to TRBJ2-3, with 7 bases that match TRBD2. The ends lost 4 bases at V and 2 bases at J; junction bases unmatched: 7. Germline values: CDR1 SGDLS, CDR2 YYNGEE. This CDR3 is built from 15 residues. Here the CDR3 DNA reads TGTGCCAGCAGCAAACAAGCGGGATACACAGATACGCAGTATTTT. Translated, it gives CASSKQAGYTDTQYF.

The CDR3 sequence: CASSRGQSNEKLFF. As DNA, the CDR3 is TGTGCCAGCAGCAGGGGGCAAAGTAATGAAAAACTGTTTTTT. The gene calls are TRBV2 and TRBJ1-4; 8 bases are shared with TRBD1. V gave up 6 bases and J gave up 4 bases; unmatched junction bases: 4. Germline V gene sequence: CDR1 SNHLY, CDR2 FYNNEI. This CDR3 has 14 amino acids. Looking up the rest from reference TRBV2 and TRBJ1-4 gives the full variable domain: EPEVTQTPSHQVTQMGQEVILRCVPISNHLYFYWYRQILGQKVEFLVSFYNNEISEKSEIFDDQFSVERPDGSNFTLKIRSTKLEDSAMYFCASSRGQSNEKLFFGSGTQLSVL.

This clonotype was counted at least ten times. This sequence joins TRBV24-1 and TRBJ2-5, with D uncertain. The V gene's germline CDR1 is KGHDR and CDR2 SFDVKD. V was cut by 3 bases and J by 4 bases, with 5 bases left in between. The CDR3 sequence is 12 residues long. The CDR3 loop is CATSDLRETQYF. The CDR3 DNA reads TGTGCCACCAGTGATCTCAGAGAGACCCAGTACTTC.

With regard to this clonotype: An end of the junction does not agree with germline; a read error may underlie this. The chain joins TRBV19 to TRBJ1-1; 9 bases map to TRBD1. The CDR3 is made up of 15 amino acids. Per the germline V gene, CDR1 is LNHDA and CDR2 is SQIVND (reference sequence). CDR3 bases: TGTGCCAGTAGTACCAACAGGGGGCGAGACACTGAAGCTCTCTTT. Translated, it gives CASSTNRGRDTEALF.

V and J are TRBV11-2 and TRBJ2-7; D may be TRBD1 or TRBD2 (5 bases each). CDR1 is SGHAT, CDR2 FQNNGV, per germline. Trimming pared 5 bases from V and 0 bases from J, leaving 14 bases between. The CDR3 has 15 residues. The CDR3 sequence is CASSLTGTNSYEQYF. CDR3 coding DNA: TGTGCCAGCAGCCTTACCGGGACGAACTCCTACGAGCAGTACTTC.

This clonotype has a count of ten or more. The V and J genes are TRBV4-1 and TRBJ1-2; no clear D. The CDR3 extends over 14 amino acids. The V end lost 3 bases, the J end lost 4 bases, and 12 bases lay between the germline ends. Germline CDR1 MGHRA, CDR2 YSYEKL. Here the CDR3 DNA reads TGCGCCAGCAGCCAGCTCGGGGTGGCCTATGGCTACACCTTC. It codes for CASSQLGVAYGYTF.

V is TRBV12-3 or TRBV12-4 and J is TRBJ2-7; D unclear. This CDR3 comprises 13 residues. Trimming left V 4 bases short and J 3 bases short, with 10 bases between. The CDR3 loop is CASSSPQVYEQYF. The CDR3, as DNA: TGTGCCAGCAGTTCCCCCCAGGTCTACGAGCAGTACTTC.

The CDR3 nucleotides are TGTGCCAGCAGCGAAGCGGGAGGGCGTTTTAATGAGCAGTTCTTC. It encodes CASSEAGGRFNEQFF. V usage is TRBV7-2 and J usage is TRBJ2-1; 10 positions match TRBD2. This CDR3 comprises 15 residues. Germline assignment: CDR1 SGHTA and CDR2 FQGNSA. V gave up 5 bases and J gave up 7 bases; unmatched junction bases: 8.

This clonotype was counted many times. The chain combines TRBV2 with TRBJ2-4, with D possibly TRBD2 on 6 matching bases. Germline V gene lookup returns CDR1 SNHLY and CDR2 FYNNEI. V dropped 1 base and J dropped 3 bases, with 13 bases sitting between them. CDR3 length: 16 amino acids. The CDR3 nucleotides read TGTGCCAGCAGTGAAGTTGGAGGGTTAGACAAAAACATTCAGTACTTC. It codes for CASSEVGGLDKNIQYF.

The table lists this clonotype with many counts. This chain connects TRBV16 to TRBJ2-5; TRBD1 is a possible D gene (5 bases). The CDR3 is made up of 15 amino acids. Trimming left V 0 bases short and J 4 bases short, with 12 bases between. Germline V lookup: CDR1 KGHSY, CDR2 FQNENV. CDR3 bases: TGTGCCAGCAGCCAATCGACGCAGGGCGGAGAGACCCAGTACTTC. This sequence encodes CASSQSTQGGETQYF.